The 23 T cell receptor beta chains below all came from one sample that was sequenced in a study of shared clonotypes between healthy human individuals. Sequencing used immunoSEQ multiplex PCR; TCRdb keeps in-frame clones, though not all of them. The table shows approximately 1.5 million clones, with approximately 98.5% occurring only once. Sequencing was carried out using naive CD4+ T cells sorted from blood. Subset: CD45RA+ positively selected. The source of these receptors is a man aged 30 to 45 in good health.

This chain uses TRBV29-1 with TRBJ1-1; 7 nucleotides align to TRBD1. V lost 7 bases and J lost 3; bases outside the gene matches: 8. Germline CDR1 SQVTM, CDR2 ANQGSEA. The CDR3 sequence is 13 residues long. CDR3 sequence reads: CSAHRGADTEAFF. CDR3 nucleotides: TGCAGCGCTCACAGGGGCGCGGACACTGAAGCTTTCTTT.

This chain uses TRBV2 with TRBJ1-2, with D unclear. The CDR3 runs to 11 residues. CDR1 and CDR2 (germline): SNHLY, FYNNEI. The V gene lost 8 bases and the J gene lost 5 bases, with 9 bases spanning the gap. The CDR3 region is CASYDNYGYTF. CDR3 DNA sequence: TGTGCCAGCTACGACAATTATGGCTACACCTTC.

The chain recombines TRBV6-6 with TRBJ2-2, with no clear D. From germline, CDR1 is MNHNY and CDR2 SVGAGI (reference sequence). This CDR3 comprises 14 residues. With 2 bases removed from V and 5 bases from J, the gap between germline ends came to 9 bases. The CDR3 DNA sequence: TGTGCCAGCAGTTACGAGGCTAGAACCGGGGAGCTGTTTTTT. It is translated as CASSYEARTGELFF.

The CDR3 DNA is TGTGCCAGCAGCAACCTGTACACAGATACGCAGTATTTT. Translated, it gives CASSNLYTDTQYF. The chain carries TRBV27 and TRBJ2-3; no firm D call. Looked up from germline, CDR1 is MNHEY and CDR2 is SMNVEV (reference sequence). The CDR3 contains 13 residues. Trimming stripped 6 bases from V and 2 bases from J, with 9 bases between.

This clone was seen once. This chain uses TRBV28 with TRBJ1-1, with 9 bases that match TRBD1. Looked up from germline, CDR1 is MDHEN and CDR2 is SYDVKM. Trimming removed 6 bases from V and 11 bases from J; junction bases left unmatched: 7. The CDR3 extends over 12 amino acids. The chain's CDR3 is CASSPGTGTAFF. CDR3 nucleotides: TGTGCCAGCAGCCCAGGGACAGGGACGGCTTTCTTT.

The J gene is TRBJ1-1, the V gene TRBV5-1; D possibly corresponds to TRBD1 (5 bases). CDR1 SGHRS and CDR2 YFSETQ come from the germline V gene. Between the trimmed V and J ends, which lost 4 bases and 6 bases, there was a span of 19 bases. The CDR3 is 15 amino acids. As DNA, the CDR3 is TGCGCCAGCAGCCCCGCCCGGGACCGCTGGTCTGAAGCTTTCTTT. This encodes CASSPARDRWSEAFF.

Points on this clone: Additional DNA sequences in this sample encode the identical CDR3. The chain has TRBV5-1 and TRBJ1-1; D is ambiguous. In germline, CDR1 is SGHRS, CDR2 YFSETQ. V was trimmed by 0 bases and J by 1 base, leaving 7 bases between them. The CDR3 spans 14 residues. CDR3 protein: CASSLVVGNTEAFF. The DNA for the CDR3 is TGCGCCAGCAGCTTGGTCGTAGGGAACACTGAAGCTTTCTTT.

This chain connects TRBV9 to TRBJ2-1; tentative D call: TRBD2 (6 bases). The V end was cut by 0 bases, the J end by 0 bases, with 10 bases between. Germline CDR1 and CDR2: SGDLS and YYNGEE. The CDR3 has 16 amino acids. CDR3 amino acids: CASSVAGRGSYNEQFF. CDR3 in DNA: TGTGCCAGCAGCGTAGCCGGGCGGGGCTCCTACAATGAGCAGTTCTTC.

This chain connects TRBV21-1 to TRBJ2-3; the table's D call, TRBD2, was not checked against the DNA. TRBV21-1 is a pseudogene. The CDR3 extends over 17 amino acids. The CDR3 sequence is CASSKSTRTRLLDTQYF. DNA for the CDR3: TGTGCCAGCAGCAAGTCGACTAGGACTAGGCTATTGGATACGCAGTATTTT.

The gene calls are TRBV15 and TRBJ1-2, with a tentative D call TRBD1 (5 bases). Germline V CDR1 and CDR2: LNHNV, YYDKDF (reference sequence). V lost 1 base and J 2 bases, leaving 14 bases between the germline ends. The CDR3 has 16 residues. The CDR3 nucleotides are TGTGCCACCAGCAGAGGGGAAGGCAGGGCAAACTATGGCTACACCTTC. Translating gives CATSRGEGRANYGYTF.

This chain joins TRBV7-6 and TRBJ2-2; 9 bases map to TRBD2. The trim removed 4 bases at V and 5 bases at J, leaving 8 bases unmatched. In germline, CDR1 is SGHVS, CDR2 FNYEAQ. The CDR3 is 16 amino acids. This chain's CDR3 is CASSSVGGRETGELFF. The CDR3, as DNA: TGTGCCAGCAGCTCAGTAGGCGGGAGGGAGACCGGGGAGCTGTTTTTT.

The chain recombines TRBV30 with TRBJ2-5; D uncertain. Trimming removed 4 bases from V and 6 bases from J, with 18 bases in between. CDR1 and CDR2 (germline): GTSNPN, SVGIG (reference sequence). CDR3 length equals 14 residues. CDR3 in amino acids: CAWNLRPWGKTQYF. The CDR3 DNA reads TGTGCCTGGAATCTTCGCCCATGGGGAAAGACCCAGTACTTC.

V gene TRBV28 combines with J gene TRBJ2-7; the match to TRBD1 covers 7 bases. Germline V lookup: CDR1 MDHEN, CDR2 SYDVKM. The J segment lost 5 bases and the V segment lost 8 bases, leaving 9 bases of the junction unmatched. The CDR3 has 13 residues. The CDR3: CASWRDRVHEQYF. The CDR3 bases are TGTGCCAGCTGGAGAGACAGGGTGCACGAGCAGTACTTC.

The V gene is TRBV5-1, the J gene TRBJ2-3; 14 bases align to TRBD2. The junction had 8 bases not matched to a gene; V was cut back by 4 bases and J by 4 bases. From germline, CDR1 is SGHRS and CDR2 YFSETQ. This CDR3 spans 17 amino acids. The CDR3 nucleotides are TGCGCCAGCAGCCCGGGGACTAGCGGGAGTCTGGCAGATACGCAGTATTTT. It codes for CASSPGTSGSLADTQYF. The whole variable domain, remainder taken from reference TRBV5-1 and TRBJ2-3, is KAGVTQTPRYLIKTRGQQVTLSCSPISGHRSVSWYQQTPGQGLQFLFEYFSETQRNKGNFPGRFSGRQFSNSRSEMNVSTLELGDSALYLCASSPGTSGSLADTQYFGPGTRLTVL.

This chain uses TRBV30 with TRBJ1-5; the match to TRBD1 covers 12 bases. The length of the CDR3 is 17 residues. In germline, CDR1 is GTSNPN, CDR2 SVGIG (reference sequence). The trim removed 0 bases at V and 1 base at J, leaving 4 bases unmatched. This CDR3 is CAWSVGQGARSNQPQHF. CDR3 nucleotides: TGTGCCTGGAGTGTGGGACAGGGGGCGCGAAGCAATCAGCCCCAGCATTTT.

On this clone itself: Other DNA sequences within the sample encode an identical CDR3. This chain uses TRBV5-1 with TRBJ1-5; D is unclear. Germline CDR1 is SGHRS and CDR2 is YFSETQ. Trimming stripped 1 base from V and 2 bases from J, with 4 bases between. CDR3 length: 13 amino acids. In DNA, the CDR3 is TGCGCCAGCAGCTTGTCGGGCAATCAGCCCCAGCATTTT. It codes for CASSLSGNQPQHF.

This clone was seen a single time. The chain is built from TRBV10-3 and TRBJ2-1; D uncertain. Deletions cut 10 bases from V and 7 bases from J, with 8 bases between. The germline CDR1 and CDR2 sequences are ENHRY and SYGVKD. This CDR3 contains 10 residues. The CDR3 nucleotides read TGTGCCACCAGGATAAATGAGCAGTTCTTC. It codes for CATRINEQFF.

This chain joins TRBV7-6 and TRBJ2-2; D not resolved. The CDR3 spans 15 residues. CDR1 and CDR2 from the germline V gene are SGHVS and FNYEAQ. Trimming pared 5 bases from V and 4 bases from J, leaving 14 bases between. The CDR3 protein is CASSPRTLGTGELFF. DNA for the CDR3: TGTGCCAGCAGCCCCAGGACGCTGGGCACCGGGGAGCTGTTTTTT. The whole variable domain, remainder taken from reference TRBV7-6 and TRBJ2-2, is GAGVSQSPRYKVTKRGQDVALRCDPISGHVSLYWYRQALGQGPEFLTYFNYEAQQDKSGLPNDRFSAERPEGSISTLTIQRTEQRDSAMYRCASSPRTLGTGELFFGEGSRLTVL.

The chain couples TRBV2 to TRBJ1-5; D is ambiguous. CDR1 and CDR2 (germline): SNHLY, FYNNEI. Trimming shortened V by 10 bases and J by 4 bases, and 11 bases separated the two germline ends. The CDR3 totals 12 residues. The CDR3 is CATNDGNQPQHF. CDR3 DNA: TGTGCCACCAACGACGGTAATCAGCCCCAGCATTTT.

The chain links TRBV9 to TRBJ2-2; D gene unclear. There are 15 residues in the CDR3. CDR1 is SGDLS, CDR2 YYNGEE, per germline. Deletions cut 0 bases from V and 8 bases from J, with 14 bases between. The CDR3 nucleotides read TGTGCCAGCAGCGTAGATCTGCCGTCGTCGGGGGAGCTGTTTTTT. Translated: CASSVDLPSSGELFF.

The chain carries TRBV19 and TRBJ2-1; weak D call: TRBD1 (6 bases). V was clipped by 5 bases and J by 4 bases, with 9 bases between them. The CDR3 is made up of 13 amino acids. Germline loops: CDR1 LNHDA, CDR2 SQIVND (reference sequence). The CDR3 DNA reads as TGTGCCAGTAGTGTACAGGGATACAATGAGCAGTTCTTC. Protein sequence: CASSVQGYNEQFF.

This chain's CDR3 is CASSSQVSIPSYEQYF. Written as DNA, the CDR3 is TGTGCCAGCAGCTCCCAGGTCTCTATTCCATCCTACGAGCAGTACTTC. The chain has TRBV28 and TRBJ2-7; D remains ambiguous. CDR1 is MDHEN, CDR2 SYDVKM, per germline. Trimming removed 6 bases from V and 1 base from J, with 19 bases in between. The CDR3 has 16 amino acids.

This clone was seen only once. This chain links TRBV28 with TRBJ2-7; D gene ambiguous. CDR1 and CDR2 from the germline V gene are MDHEN and SYDVKM. V lost 8 bases and J lost 3, with 11 bases in between. CDR3 length: 12 amino acids. CDR3 residues: CASGRTFYEQYF. In DNA form, the CDR3 reads TGTGCCAGCGGTCGGACGTTCTACGAGCAGTACTTC.